This T cell receptor (beta chain) was captured in a study of T-cell memory formation after mild COVID-19. Study-level information: There were largely donor-specific TCR clusters.

From 5'RACE with constant-segment primers came TCR alpha and TCR beta cDNA libraries that carried sample barcodes and UMIs. Via MiXCR, TCRdb re-called the 5' RACE reads, giving one row per CDR3 protein. The table has about 200,000 distinct CDR3 sequences, over 9.5% seen once. From germline, CDR1 is SGHRS and CDR2 YFSETQ. The CDR3 is 16 amino acids. V dropped 0 bases and J dropped 0 bases, with 7 bases sitting between them. This receptor was obtained from a man aged 18 to 30 who had mild COVID-19 (a few samples of this study predate the infection). Cell type and time point are not known. Input material: PBMCs or a T cell subset sorted from them (not recorded which). The rearrangement joins TRBV5-1 to TRBJ2-6, with D hard to call. The CDR3 loop is CASSLVLSSGANVLTF. CDR3 nucleotide sequence: TGCGCCAGCAGCTTGGTGTTGAGCTCTGGGGCCAACGTCCTGACTTTC.